This TCR beta chain was identified in a study of blood T cell repertoires in COVID-19. Whole-study context: Collection of acute and convalescent COVID-19 samples took place in the United States, Italy and Spain. Nucleic acid was either cDNA or gDNA, and it came from T cells, B-cell-depleted T cells, or PBMCs.

Germline CDR1 reads LGHNT; CDR2 reads FRNRAP. The CDR3 spans 15 residues. V dropped 1 base and J dropped 4 bases, with 13 bases sitting between them. Per the study methods: From reference gene primer amplification, estimates of nucleated cell counts were derived. Libraries were prepared by immunoSEQ multiplex PCR; TCRdb keeps only in-frame clonotypes and omits some of them. The V and J calls and clone size come from that table; D and trimming were worked out from the DNA. The sample contains about 53,000 clones, 77% of which appear only once. This chain connects TRBV12-5 to TRBJ2-5, with a weak D call TRBD2 (6 bases). The source is a man between 70 and 80 years old with active or convalescent COVID-19. The source material was peripheral blood. CDR3 coding DNA: TGTGCTAGTGGTTTGGGACTAGTGGGCGGAGAGACCCAGTACTTC. It specifies CASGLGLVGGETQYF. The full variable domain, its missing parts supplied by reference TRBV12-5 and TRBJ2-5, is DARVTQTPRHKVTEMGQEVTMRCQPILGHNTVFWYRQTMMQGLELLAYFRNRAPLDDSGMPKDRFSAEMPDATLATLKIQPSEPRDSAVYFCASGLGLVGGETQYFGPGTRLLVL.